The 25 T cell receptor beta chains reported below all come from one sample, sequenced in a study of response to subunit inactivated influenza vaccine. A single record per CDR3 protein comes from TCRdb applying MiXCR to the RT-PCR reads. The top ten hold roughly 10% of the sample, which has around 790,000 distinct CDR3 sequences, approximately 21% seen once. Sequenced material: PBMCs from blood, taken 5 days after vaccination. Receptor source: a man in his fifties who received an inactivated influenza vaccine.

This clonotype was seen repeatedly, ten times or more. The chain couples TRBV5-1 to TRBJ2-3; 9 bases fit TRBD2. CDR3 size: 15 residues. V dropped 3 bases and J dropped 6; count of bases not matched to a gene: 8. CDR1 is SGHRS, CDR2 YFSETQ, per germline. CDR3 sequence: CASSWGSGSMDTQYF. DNA of the CDR3: TGCGCCAGCAGCTGGGGTAGCGGGAGTATGGATACGCAGTATTTT.

About this clonotype itself: No conserved phenylalanine or tryptophan ends this CDR3, so it is likely a read error. The chain combines TRBV11-1 with TRBJ2-1, with D hard to call. Trimming removed 2 bases at V and 2 bases at J, with 16 bases between. The CDR3 sequence is 17 residues long. Germline V gene data show CDR1 as SGHAT and CDR2 as FQDESV (reference sequence). CDR3 residues: CASSLFSGFGAYNEQFS. The CDR3 DNA reads as TGTGCCAGCAGCTTATTTTCTGGCTTTGGCGCCTACAATGAGCAGTTCTCC.

The V and J genes are TRBV6-5 and TRBJ2-7, with TRBD2 as a possible D gene (6 bases). Germline CDR1 MNHEY, CDR2 SVGAGI. CDR3 size: 15 residues. The V gene lost 2 bases and the J gene lost 4 bases, with 15 bases spanning the gap. CDR3 nucleotides: TGTGCCAGCAGTTACAATAAGGGACTCCAATACGAGCAGTACTTC. Its translation is CASSYNKGLQYEQYF.

This sequence joins TRBV10-3 and TRBJ2-1, with D perhaps given as TRBD1 or TRBD2 (5 bases each). The CDR3 spans 16 residues. Trimming took 6 bases from V and 2 from J, leaving 17 bases between them. Per the germline V gene, CDR1 is ENHRY and CDR2 is SYGVKD. In DNA form, the CDR3 reads TGTGCCATCAGCTTATTGGGACGCGACGCCTACAATGAGCAGTTCTTC. Its protein is CAISLLGRDAYNEQFF.

The chain links TRBV5-2 to TRBJ1-4; the table gives TRBD1 as D, unverified against the DNA. TRBV5-2 is assigned pseudogene status. This CDR3 region has 16 residues. CDR3 DNA sequence: TGTGCCAGCAGCCCATCAATGGACAGGGGAAGTGAAAAACTGTTTTTT. It specifies CASSPSMDRGSEKLFF.

The gene calls are TRBV27 and TRBJ2-1, with 13 bases matching TRBD2. The germline V gene encodes CDR1 MNHEY and CDR2 SMNVEV (reference sequence). The CDR3 loop spans 17 amino acids. The J segment lost 3 bases and the V segment lost 5 bases, leaving 7 bases of the junction unmatched. In DNA, the CDR3 is TGTGCCAGCAGTGCCAAGGGACTAGCGGGATTCTACAATGAGCAGTTCTTC. Encoded protein: CASSAKGLAGFYNEQFF.

The J gene is TRBJ1-1, the V gene TRBV7-9, with a possible D match to TRBD1 (6 bases). The CDR3 runs to 15 residues. The germline gives CDR1 SEHNR, CDR2 FQNEAQ (reference sequence). Trimming pared 4 bases from V and 0 bases from J, leaving 12 bases between. This chain's CDR3 is CASSSLRDMNTEAFF. CDR3 bases: TGTGCCAGCAGCTCCCTTCGGGACATGAACACTGAAGCTTTCTTT. Complete variable domain (other parts from reference TRBV7-9 and TRBJ1-1): DTGVSQNPRHKITKRGQNVTFRCDPISEHNRLYWYRQTLGQGPEFLTYFQNEAQLEKSRLLSDRFSAERPKGSFSTLEIQRTEQGDSAMYLCASSSLRDMNTEAFFGQGTRLTVV.

The chain couples TRBV20-1 to TRBJ2-7; D could derive from TRBD1 or TRBD2 (5 bases each). The CDR3 is 15 residues long. The germline V and J ends were trimmed by 2 bases and 3 bases, with 17 bases remaining between them. Germline CDR1 DFQATT, CDR2 SNEGSKA (reference sequence). CDR3 coding DNA: TGCAGTGCTAGACGTGAGGGGCCGTTCCACTACGAGCAGTACTTC. Protein product: CSARREGPFHYEQYF.

This clonotype came up a few times. The V and J genes are TRBV6-6 and TRBJ2-1; a possible D gene is TRBD2 (5 bases). V was trimmed by 5 bases and J by 9 bases, leaving 17 bases between them. Germline V CDR1 and CDR2: MNHNY, SVGAGI (reference sequence). This CDR3 spans 14 amino acids. CDR3 DNA: TGTGCCAGCAGTAGTTCGGGGAGAGTGGGTGAGCAGTTCTTC. Translating it yields CASSSSGRVGEQFF.

This clonotype was detected ten times or more. The chain uses TRBV29-1 and TRBJ2-1; 7 bases match TRBD2. CDR1 SQVTM and CDR2 ANQGSEA come from the germline V gene. This CDR3 has 16 residues. The ends lost 2 bases at V and 0 bases at J; junction bases unmatched: 7. The DNA of the CDR3 is TGCAGCGTTGAACCCCGGGGCGGGAGCTCCTACAATGAGCAGTTCTTC. Translation gives CSVEPRGGSSYNEQFF.

The table lists this clonotype with a few counts. As DNA, the CDR3 is TGCAGTGCTCTGGGACTAGCGGGGACCTACGAGCAGTACTTC. Encoded protein: CSALGLAGTYEQYF. The chain joins TRBV20-1 to TRBJ2-7, with 13 bases lining up with TRBD2. The CDR3 runs to 14 residues. The V gene end was trimmed by 5 bases and the J gene end by 2 bases; junction bases not matched to a gene: 3. From germline, CDR1 is DFQATT and CDR2 SNEGSKA (reference sequence).

The chain uses TRBV13 and TRBJ2-7; TRBD2 agrees at 8 bases. The V and J ends lost 7 bases and 0 bases, in that order; junction bases with no gene match: 5. This CDR3 is 14 amino acids long. From germline, CDR1 is PRHDT and CDR2 FYEKMQ (reference sequence). The CDR3 protein is CASTLAGLSYEQYF. The CDR3 DNA reads as TGTGCCAGCACCCTAGCGGGCCTCTCCTACGAGCAGTACTTC.

In this sample, this clonotype turned up a few times. This chain uses TRBV20-1 with TRBJ1-1, with TRBD1 as a possible D gene (5 bases). CDR1 and CDR2 from the germline V gene are DFQATT and SNEGSKA (reference sequence). Trimming took 0 bases from V and 5 from J, leaving 19 bases between them. The CDR3 consists of 16 residues. This CDR3 reads CSARDPASKTGTEAFF. The CDR3 coding sequence is TGCAGTGCTAGAGATCCGGCATCCAAAACAGGTACTGAAGCTTTCTTT.

The sample holds many counts of this clonotype. The chain carries TRBV12-3 or TRBV12-4 and TRBJ2-2; 11 nucleotides align to TRBD2. Trimming at V came to 6 bases and at J to 8 bases, leaving 11 bases not matched to a gene. The CDR3 sequence is 16 residues long. The CDR3 reads CASSPLAGVLSGELFF. Here the CDR3 DNA reads TGTGCCAGCAGCCCACTAGCGGGGGTGCTTTCTGGGGAGCTGTTTTTT.

The gene calls are TRBV5-6 and TRBJ2-7; 8 positions agree with TRBD1. The germline CDR1 and CDR2 sequences are SGHDT and YYEEEE. J was trimmed by 5 bases and V by 6 bases; bases with no gene match: 4. This CDR3 has 12 residues. CDR3 loop: CASNEQGDEQYF. The CDR3 region has the DNA TGTGCCAGCAATGAACAGGGGGACGAGCAGTACTTC. The variable domain in full, completed from reference TRBV5-6 and TRBJ2-7, reads DAGVTQSPTHLIKTRGQQVTLRCSPKSGHDTVSWYQQALGQGPQFIFQYYEEEERQRGNFPDRFSGHQFPNYSSELNVNALLLGDSALYLCASNEQGDEQYFGPGTRLTVT.

This sequence joins TRBV7-9 and TRBJ1-5; D remains ambiguous. Germline V gene sequence: CDR1 SEHNR, CDR2 FQNEAQ (reference sequence). V lost 5 bases and J 6 bases, leaving 11 bases between the germline ends. This CDR3 is built from 13 residues. The CDR3 is CASSALGGQPQHF. In DNA form, the CDR3 reads TGTGCCAGCAGCGCTCTCGGTGGTCAGCCCCAGCATTTT.

This clonotype occurred a few times. The chain uses TRBV11-2 and TRBJ2-1, with 11 bases identical to TRBD2. This CDR3 has 15 residues. V lost 5 bases and J lost 9; bases outside the gene matches: 9. Germline V gene data show CDR1 as SGHAT and CDR2 as FQNNGV. The CDR3 region has the DNA TGTGCCAGCAGCGTAACTAGCGGGGGCCCCGGTGAGCAGTTCTTC. This sequence encodes CASSVTSGGPGEQFF.

The genes are TRBV4-1 and TRBJ1-5, with D hard to call. Trimming removed 3 bases at V and 4 bases at J, with 13 bases between. The CDR3 covers 15 residues. CDR1 and CDR2 from the germline V gene are MGHRA and YSYEKL. In DNA form, the CDR3 reads TGCGCCAGCAGCCAGGAACCGGACCGGAATCAGCCCCAGCATTTT. Protein: CASSQEPDRNQPQHF.

The chain links TRBV20-1 to TRBJ2-5; 13 bases are a match to TRBD2. Germline V CDR1 and CDR2: DFQATT, SNEGSKA (reference sequence). The CDR3 length is 14 residues. Trimming took 5 bases from V and 2 from J; bases not matched to a gene: 2. The CDR3 protein is CSAGLAGDQETQYF. The CDR3 nucleotides are TGCAGTGCTGGACTAGCGGGGGATCAAGAGACCCAGTACTTC.

The V gene is TRBV3-1, the J gene TRBJ1-5; D gene unclear. The CDR3 consists of 14 residues. The V gene's germline CDR1 is LGHDT and CDR2 YNNKEL (reference sequence). V was clipped by 1 base and J by 1 base, with 5 bases between them. CDR3 in amino acids: CASSQVVSNQPQHF. CDR3 sequence (DNA): TGTGCCAGCAGCCAAGTAGTCAGCAATCAGCCCCAGCATTTT.

The rearrangement uses TRBV7-8 and TRBJ2-1; 7 bases line up with TRBD2. The germline CDR1 and CDR2 sequences are SGHVS and FQNEAQ. Germline trimming cut 8 bases from V and 3 bases from J; bases unmatched to any gene: 7. CDR3 length equals 14 residues. The CDR3, as DNA: TGTGCCAGCTCCCGGGCGGGGGACTACAATGAGCAGTTCTTC. Translation gives CASSRAGDYNEQFF.

Details on this clonotype: A much bigger clone sits one base away, suggesting this may be a read error. The chain combines TRBV28 with TRBJ2-7; 12 bases agree with TRBD2. Germline CDR1 and CDR2: MDHEN and SYDVKM. J was trimmed by 2 bases and V by 6 bases; bases with no gene match: 5. This CDR3 is 15 amino acids long. The chain's CDR3 is CASRPSSGRAYEQYF. CDR3 in DNA: TGTGCCAGCAGGCCTTCTAGCGGGAGGGCCTACGAGCAGTACTTC.

The gene calls are TRBV10-3 and TRBJ1-1, with 9 bases aligning to TRBD1. The V segment lost 6 bases and the J segment 4 bases; nucleotides outside the gene matches: 6. Germline CDR1 ENHRY, CDR2 SYGVKD. CDR3 length: 14 residues. This chain's CDR3 is CAISPGTGSTEAFF. The CDR3 bases are TGTGCCATCAGCCCCGGGACAGGGTCCACTGAAGCTTTCTTT.

This clonotype was detected a few times. This chain uses TRBV7-2 with TRBJ2-7; perhaps TRBD2 as D (6 bases). CDR1 is SGHTA and CDR2 is FQGNSA in the germline V gene. CDR3 length: 14 residues. Between the trimmed V and J ends, which lost 2 bases and 3 bases, there was a span of 11 bases. The CDR3 DNA reads TGTGCCAGCAGCTTAACCGGGAGCAACTACGAGCAGTACTTC. Protein sequence: CASSLTGSNYEQYF.

CDR3 in amino acids: CASSLVAARRNTEAFF. CDR3 nucleotides: TGTGCCAGCAGCTTAGTGGCAGCCCGTCGGAACACTGAAGCTTTCTTT. The chain is built from TRBV7-2 and TRBJ1-1; D gene ambiguous. Trimming shortened V by 1 base and J by 1 base, and 13 bases separated the two germline ends. The germline V gene encodes CDR1 SGHTA and CDR2 FQGNSA. This CDR3 is built from 16 residues.